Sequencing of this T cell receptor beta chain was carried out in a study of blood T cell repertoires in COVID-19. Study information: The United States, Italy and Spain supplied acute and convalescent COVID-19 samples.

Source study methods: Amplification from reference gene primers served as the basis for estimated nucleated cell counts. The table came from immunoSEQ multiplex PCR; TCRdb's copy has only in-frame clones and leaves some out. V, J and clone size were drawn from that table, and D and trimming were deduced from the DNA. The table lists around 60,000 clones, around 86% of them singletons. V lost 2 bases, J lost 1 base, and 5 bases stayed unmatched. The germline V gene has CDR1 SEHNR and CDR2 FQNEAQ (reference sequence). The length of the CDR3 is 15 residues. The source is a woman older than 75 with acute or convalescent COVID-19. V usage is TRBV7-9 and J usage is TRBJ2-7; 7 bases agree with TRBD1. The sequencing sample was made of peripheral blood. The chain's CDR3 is CASSLTGQVSYEQYF. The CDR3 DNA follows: TGTGCCAGCAGCTTAACAGGACAGGTATCCTACGAGCAGTACTTC.